The T cell receptor beta chain under discussion was sequenced for a study of identical twins. Study results and limitations: Analyses of zero insertions could be partly confounded by invariant MAIT and iNKT cells. The models systematically underestimated how much out-of-frame TCR alpha was shared in monozygotic twins.

Germline CDR1 is SGDLS and CDR2 is YYNGEE. V was cut by 3 bases and J by 2 bases, with 8 bases left in between. The CDR3 is 13 amino acids. Details on this clonotype: The antigen remains undetermined.

Template switching introduced a universal primer site, and the cDNA bore unique molecular identifiers. Using its own MiXCR run on the 5' RACE reads, TCRdb lists one record per CDR3 protein. The profile shows 1.5 million to 2 million distinct CDR3 sequences, 25% to 35% of them singletons. This TCR was sampled from a newborn girl in good health. The sample was cord blood. The genes are TRBV9 and TRBJ2-5; D is uncertain. In DNA, the CDR3 is TGTGCCAGCAGCGGAAATCTTCAAGAGACCCAGTACTTC. Translation gives CASSGNLQETQYF. The full variable domain, rest sourced from reference TRBV9 and TRBJ2-5, is DSGVTQTPKHLITATGQRVTLRCSPRSGDLSVYWYQQSLDQGLQFLIQYYNGEERAKGNILERFSAQQFPDLHSELNLSSLELGDSALYFCASSGNLQETQYFGPGTRLLVL.